Listed below are T cell receptor beta chains from one sample, sequenced in a study of T cell repertoires in cytomegalovirus infection. A single record per CDR3 protein comes from TCRdb applying MiXCR to the reads. The sample gives tens of thousands of distinct CDR3 sequences, around 18% of which show up once; about 26% is in the top ten. The antigens for these receptors are not known. Sequenced here: CD8+ T cells from cultured PBMCs, sampled from culture after CMV antigen stimulation. Receptor source: a human donor in good health (CMV status not recorded). Some clones in this sample may be carry-over from other donors' samples. Each CDR3 is given with its conserved first and last residue. A D gene is named only where the DNA matches it firmly. Size values are once, few and many counts, or a class for expanded clones, and some rows have none.

v_gene: TRBV27
d_gene: .
len: 14
abundance: many
j_gene: TRBJ2-7
CDR3nt: TGTGCCAGCACCTTAAGTCCAGGGACCTACGAGCAGTACTTC
CDR3aa: CASTLSPGTYEQYF

v_gene: TRBV5-1
d_gene: .
len: 15
abundance: few
j_gene: TRBJ2-1
CDR3nt: TGCGCCAGCAGCTTAAGCCTCCCTCAATACAATGAGCAGTTCTTC
CDR3aa: CASSLSLPQYNEQFF

v_gene: TRBV7-2
d_gene: TRBD1
len: 14
abundance: many
j_gene: TRBJ1-1
CDR3nt: TGTGCCAGCAGCGCGACAGGGGGCAGAACTGAAGCTTTCTTT
CDR3aa: CASSATGGRTEAFF

v_gene: TRBV7-2
d_gene: .
len: 15
abundance: .
j_gene: TRBJ2-1
CDR3nt: TGTGCCAGCAGCTTTTACAGGGGAGGTTACAATGAGCAGTTCTTC
CDR3aa: CASSFYRGGYNEQFF

v_gene: TRBV7-2
d_gene: .
len: 15
abundance: few
j_gene: TRBJ2-3
CDR3nt: TGTGCCAGCAGCTTAGAGCTCTCCCCCCCGGATACGCAGTATTTT
CDR3aa: CASSLELSPPDTQYF

v_gene: TRBV7-9
d_gene: TRBD1
len: 15
abundance: few
j_gene: TRBJ1-5
CDR3nt: TGTGCCAGCAGCTCCCTCCGGGACAGACACCAGCCCCAGCATTTT
CDR3aa: CASSSLRDRHQPQHF

v_gene: TRBV7-2
d_gene: .
len: 17
abundance: few
j_gene: TRBJ2-1
CDR3nt: TGTGCCAGCAGCTTAGAATGGGGGTCCACCCAGCTCAATGAGCAGTTCTTC
CDR3aa: CASSLEWGSTQLNEQFF

v_gene: TRBV12-3/TRBV12-4
d_gene: .
len: 14
abundance: .
j_gene: TRBJ1-5
CDR3nt: TGTGCCAGCAGTTCGCCTGGGACGCATCAGCCCCAGCATTTT
CDR3aa: CASSSPGTHQPQHF

v_gene: TRBV7-2
d_gene: TRBD2
len: 16
abundance: few
j_gene: TRBJ2-7
CDR3nt: TGTGCCAGCAGCTTAAGAAGGACTAGCGCCTCCTACGAGCAGTACTTC
CDR3aa: CASSLRRTSASYEQYF

v_gene: TRBV7-2
d_gene: .
len: 14
abundance: .
j_gene: TRBJ2-2
CDR3nt: TGTGCCAGCAGCCGTCACGTGAACACCGGGGAGCTGTTTTTT
CDR3aa: CASSRHVNTGELFF

v_gene: TRBV7-8
d_gene: .
len: 16
abundance: .
j_gene: TRBJ1-2
CDR3nt: TGTGCCAGCAGCGATAGGTCCCCGACAACCTATTATGGCTACACCTTC
CDR3aa: CASSDRSPTTYYGYTF

v_gene: TRBV15
d_gene: .
len: 15
abundance: .
j_gene: TRBJ2-1
CDR3nt: TGTGCCACCAGCAGAGAGCGGTCAGGCGGGAATGAGCAGTTCTTC
CDR3aa: CATSRERSGGNEQFF

v_gene: TRBV7-9
d_gene: .
len: 15
abundance: few
j_gene: TRBJ1-2
CDR3nt: TGTGCCAGCAGCAACCGGGACACCCCTAACTATGGCTACACCTTC
CDR3aa: CASSNRDTPNYGYTF

v_gene: TRBV2
d_gene: .
len: 12
abundance: .
j_gene: TRBJ2-7
CDR3nt: TGTGCCAGCGCGGCGGGCCCCTACGAGCAGTACTTC
CDR3aa: CASAAGPYEQYF

v_gene: TRBV9
d_gene: .
len: 17
abundance: .
j_gene: TRBJ2-2
CDR3nt: TGTGCCAGCACCCTCTCCCAAACAGAGACGAACACCGGGGAGCTGTTTTTT
CDR3aa: CASTLSQTETNTGELFF

v_gene: TRBV2
d_gene: .
len: 13
abundance: once
j_gene: TRBJ2-1
CDR3nt: TGTGCCAGCAGTGAATGTCGAGGGTGTGAGCAGTTCTTC
CDR3aa: CASSECRGCEQFF

v_gene: TRBV4-3
d_gene: .
len: 15
abundance: .
j_gene: TRBJ1-4
CDR3nt: TGCGCCAGCAGCCTCAAACAGAAGGGTAATGAAAAACTGTTTTTT
CDR3aa: CASSLKQKGNEKLFF

v_gene: TRBV27
d_gene: .
len: 13
abundance: few
j_gene: TRBJ1-1
CDR3nt: TGTGCCAGCAGAATTAAGGGCCACACTGAAGCTTTCTTT
CDR3aa: CASRIKGHTEAFF

v_gene: TRBV4-2
d_gene: TRBD2
len: 16
abundance: .
j_gene: TRBJ2-1
CDR3nt: TGTGCCAGCAGTTCGCCCCCCAGCGGGGGGGCCAATGAGCAGTTCTTC
CDR3aa: CASSSPPSGGANEQFF

v_gene: TRBV11-2
d_gene: TRBD1
len: 15
abundance: .
j_gene: TRBJ1-6
CDR3nt: TGTGCCAGCAGCCAGTCGTGGGACAGACATAGCCCCCTCCACTTT
CDR3aa: CASSQSWDRHSPLHF

v_gene: TRBV12-3/TRBV12-4
d_gene: .
len: 16
abundance: few
j_gene: TRBJ2-7
CDR3nt: TGTGCCAGCAGTTTCCTCGGGCTGGGGCCGCCCTACGAGCAGTACTTC
CDR3aa: CASSFLGLGPPYEQYF

v_gene: TRBV28
d_gene: .
len: 18
abundance: .
j_gene: TRBJ2-3
CDR3nt: TGTGCCAGCAGTTTACCGGCGACGGGGGACTTCCGCACAGATACGCAGTATTTT
CDR3aa: CASSLPATGDFRTDTQYF

v_gene: TRBV7-2
d_gene: .
len: 15
abundance: few
j_gene: TRBJ2-4
CDR3nt: TGTGCCAGCAGCTCGGACCAGGGGGCCAAAAACATTCAGTACTTC
CDR3aa: CASSSDQGAKNIQYF